This T cell receptor (beta chain) derives from a study of T cell repertoires in cytomegalovirus infection. For the study at large: Indicated by public TCR beta signatures were CMV infection and matching HLA type. Study-level findings and limits: There were HLA-C-restricted CMV-specific TCR beta clonotypes dominating the ex vivo response. Cumulative frequency of public TCR beta families picked out carriers of CMV plus the relevant HLA.

There are many counts of this clonotype. Its target is unknown. TCRdb ran MiXCR on the reads and lists one entry per CDR3 protein. The repertoire holds hundreds of thousands of distinct CDR3 sequences, with 20% to 25% as singletons. Trimming removed 1 base at V and 7 bases at J, with 8 bases between. The CDR3 runs to 13 residues. CDR1 is MDHEN and CDR2 is SYDVKM in the germline V gene. The sequencing input was CD8+ T cells from PBMCs. The receptor comes from a human donor in good health (CMV status not recorded). Some clones in this sample may be carry-over from other donors' samples. The rearrangement joins TRBV28 to TRBJ1-5; D uncertain. The DNA for the CDR3 is TGTGCCAGCAGTTTATTACGGGGACAGCCCCAGCATTTT. It specifies CASSLLRGQPQHF.